This T cell receptor (beta chain) appears in the sequencing data of a study of blood T cell repertoires in COVID-19. The junction had 11 bases not matched to a gene; V was cut back by 4 bases and J by 0 bases. Germline values: CDR1 SGHRS, CDR2 YFSETQ. The CDR3 runs to 17 residues. Here immunoSEQ multiplex PCR was the method, and the copy in TCRdb shows in-frame clones only, minus some. Among 200,000 to 250,000 clones listed, about 90% were seen once. Sequenced sample: PBMCs or T cells enriched from blood (not recorded which). The source is a man aged 25 to 45 who had recovered from COVID-19. This rearrangement joins TRBV5-1 to TRBJ2-5, with 8 bases aligning to TRBD1. The CDR3 here is CASSRMGTGPYQETQYF. DNA of the CDR3: TGCGCCAGCAGCCGGATGGGGACAGGTCCGTACCAAGAGACCCAGTACTTC. Supplemented by reference TRBV5-1 and TRBJ2-5, the full variable domain reads KAGVTQTPRYLIKTRGQQVTLSCSPISGHRSVSWYQQTPGQGLQFLFEYFSETQRNKGNFPGRFSGRQFSNSRSEMNVSTLELGDSALYLCASSRMGTGPYQETQYFGPGTRLLVL.